A single sample is the source of the 29 T cell receptor beta chains below, sequenced in a study of beta chain features in type 1 diabetes. General observations from the study: For Type 1 diabetes patients, all four CD4+ subsets carried TCRB CDR3s that were moderately but significantly shorter.

The isolated RNA, all of it, was reverse transcribed, so expressed TCRB transcripts were what got sequenced. TCRdb keeps only in-frame clones here, not all; method: immunoSEQ multiplex PCR. Of over 200,000 clones detected, 9.5% to 13% appear once; the ten largest clones hold more than 0.015%. For these receptors, no antigen is known. What was sequenced was naive CD4+ T cells from blood. The receptor source for this set is a man aged 25-45 years with type 1 diabetes.

With regard to this clone: One end of the junction does not line up with germline, which may come from a read error. The rearrangement links TRBV30 to TRBJ1-4; D is undetermined. From germline, CDR1 is GTSNPN and CDR2 SVGIG (reference sequence). The CDR3 runs to 11 residues. CDR3 protein: CAWMRGEKPFF. CDR3 nucleotide sequence: TGTGCCTGGATGAGAGGTGAAAAACCGTTTTTT.

The rearrangement joins TRBV18 to TRBJ1-6; D is undetermined. This CDR3 has 14 amino acids. The V end lost 6 bases, the J end lost 10 bases, and 16 bases lay between the germline ends. Germline-derived CDR1 and CDR2 are KGHSH and LQKENI. CDR3: CASSPTRVGSPLHF. CDR3 bases: TGTGCCAGCTCCCCCACCCGGGTTGGATCACCCCTCCACTTT.

The chain uses TRBV18 and TRBJ2-7; 7 bases are a match to TRBD1. In germline, CDR1 is KGHSH, CDR2 LQKENI. With V trimmed by 0 bases and J by 3 bases, 2 bases remained unmatched. The length of the CDR3 is 14 residues. The CDR3 sequence: CASSPPDRYYEQYF. CDR3 sequence (DNA): TGTGCCAGCTCACCACCGGACAGGTACTACGAGCAGTACTTC.

This clone occurred a few times. The J gene is TRBJ2-1, the V gene TRBV7-8; D possibly corresponds to TRBD2 (6 bases). CDR1 is SGHVS, CDR2 FQNEAQ, per germline. There are 11 residues in the CDR3. V lost 5 bases to trimming and J lost 7 bases, with 6 bases between them. In DNA, the CDR3 is TGTGCCAGCAGCGCGGGGAATGAGCAGTTCTTC. It yields the protein CASSAGNEQFF. Looking up the rest from reference TRBV7-8 and TRBJ2-1 gives the full variable domain: GAGVSQSPRYKVAKRGQDVALRCDPISGHVSLFWYQQALGQGPEFLTYFQNEAQLDKSGLPSDRFFAERPEGSVSTLKIQRTQQEDSAVYLCASSAGNEQFFGPGTRLTVL.

The V gene is TRBV2, the J gene TRBJ1-6, with D possibly matching TRBD1 (6 bases). Trimming took 8 bases from V and 7 from J, leaving 12 bases between them. Germline V gene sequence: CDR1 SNHLY, CDR2 FYNNEI. This CDR3 comprises 13 residues. DNA for the CDR3: TGTGCCAGCGGAGGGGGGGCGAATTCACCCCTCCACTTT. Its translation is CASGGGANSPLHF.

This chain uses TRBV6-1 with TRBJ1-2, with 7 bases aligning to TRBD1. Losses at the gene ends were 7 bases for V and 4 bases for J; bases not matched to a gene: 6. The CDR3 has 13 residues. CDR1 and CDR2 from the germline V gene are MNHNS and SASEGT. The CDR3, as DNA: TGTGCCAGCACCCGGGACAGCATCTATGGCTACACCTTC. This sequence encodes CASTRDSIYGYTF.

J is TRBJ1-3 and V is TRBV29-1; 7 bases agree with TRBD1. This CDR3 region has 16 residues. V gave up 0 bases and J gave up 0 bases; unmatched junction bases: 5. Germline V CDR1 and CDR2: SQVTM, ANQGSEA. CDR3 loop: CSVEDPGGSSGNTIYF. CDR3 DNA sequence: TGCAGCGTTGAAGATCCAGGGGGAAGCTCTGGAAACACCATATATTTT.

This clone was observed a few times. J is TRBJ2-2 and V is TRBV25-1, with D perhaps TRBD1 (6 bases). Between the trimmed V and J ends, which lost 6 bases and 1 base, there was a span of 9 bases. This CDR3 has 14 amino acids. Looked up from germline, CDR1 is MGHDK and CDR2 is SYGVNS. The CDR3 is CASRLQGNTGELFF. In DNA form, the CDR3 reads TGTGCCAGCAGGCTACAGGGGAACACCGGGGAGCTGTTTTTT.

This clone was picked up a small number of times. The genes are TRBV6-1 and TRBJ1-3; maybe TRBD1 (6 bases). The CDR3 extends over 15 amino acids. Deletions cut 7 bases from V and 4 bases from J, with 17 bases between. Germline-derived CDR1 and CDR2 are MNHNS and SASEGT. CDR3 nucleotide sequence: TGTGCCAGCACCTATGGACAGCGCTTGGGAAACACCATATATTTT. This translates into CASTYGQRLGNTIYF.

The J gene is TRBJ1-2, the V gene TRBV9; TRBD1 matches 9 bases. Germline assignment: CDR1 SGDLS and CDR2 YYNGEE. There are 16 residues in the CDR3. Trimming cost V 0 bases and J 4 bases; bases outside gene matches: 7. CDR3 protein: CASSVAGDRAGYGYTF. In DNA, the CDR3 is TGTGCCAGCAGCGTAGCCGGGGACAGGGCTGGCTATGGCTACACCTTC. The full variable domain, its missing parts supplied by reference TRBV9 and TRBJ1-2, is DSGVTQTPKHLITATGQRVTLRCSPRSGDLSVYWYQQSLDQGLQFLIQYYNGEERAKGNILERFSAQQFPDLHSELNLSSLELGDSALYFCASSVAGDRAGYGYTFGSGTRLTVV.

This clone was seen a handful of times. V and J are TRBV7-8 and TRBJ1-6; no clear D. The CDR3 totals 13 residues. CDR1 is SGHVS, CDR2 FQNEAQ, per germline. Deletions cut 5 bases from V and 12 bases from J, with 14 bases between. CDR3 sequence (DNA): TGTGCCAGCAGCCCGCACGTGAGAGGACCCCTCCACTTT. Protein sequence: CASSPHVRGPLHF.

This clone came up a few times. V gene TRBV7-3 combines with J gene TRBJ2-3; D may be TRBD2 (5 bases). Trimming left V 5 bases short and J 0 bases short, with 12 bases between. The CDR3 loop spans 15 amino acids. Looked up from germline, CDR1 is SGHTA and CDR2 is FQGTGA. The CDR3 bases are TGTGCCAGCAGCCCCTGGGAGTCTAGCACAGATACGCAGTATTTT. Translation: CASSPWESSTDTQYF.

This clone was counted only a few times. The chain joins TRBV19 to TRBJ2-7; a weak D match, TRBD1 (6 bases). In germline, CDR1 is LNHDA, CDR2 SQIVND (reference sequence). The CDR3 sequence is 15 residues long. The V end lost 5 bases, the J end lost 3 bases, and 17 bases lay between the germline ends. The CDR3 DNA reads TGTGCCAGTAGTCCGGGGACACCTCAGTACTACGAGCAGTACTTC. It translates to CASSPGTPQYYEQYF.

This clone has just a few counts. The chain couples TRBV6-1 to TRBJ1-1; no clear D gene. CDR1 and CDR2 from the germline V gene are MNHNS and SASEGT. V lost 8 bases, J lost 3 bases, and 13 bases lay in between. The CDR3 spans 13 residues. For the CDR3, the DNA is TGTGCCAGCGCGACTCAGGAGGACACTGAAGCTTTCTTT. Amino acids: CASATQEDTEAFF.

This clone was observed a few times. The chain carries TRBV11-3 and TRBJ2-1; 8 nucleotides align to TRBD1. The CDR3 covers 14 residues. The V gene's germline CDR1 is SGHNT and CDR2 YENEEA. The junction had 3 bases not matched to a gene; V was cut back by 1 base and J by 7 bases. DNA for the CDR3: TGTGCCAGCAGCTTAGCGGACAGGGTGAATGAGCAGTTCTTC. This codes for CASSLADRVNEQFF.

This sequence joins TRBV7-9 and TRBJ2-7, with TRBD1 matching over 7 bases. V trimming: 3 bases; J trimming: 3 bases; junction bases outside the gene matches: 2. CDR1 is SEHNR, CDR2 FQNEAQ, per germline (reference sequence). There are 13 residues in the CDR3. The CDR3 is CASSFDRDYEQYF. The CDR3 DNA follows: TGTGCCAGCAGCTTCGACAGGGACTACGAGCAGTACTTC. Full variable domain (remainder filled in from reference TRBV7-9 and TRBJ2-7): DTGVSQNPRHKITKRGQNVTFRCDPISEHNRLYWYRQTLGQGPEFLTYFQNEAQLEKSRLLSDRFSAERPKGSFSTLEIQRTEQGDSAMYLCASSFDRDYEQYFGPGTRLTVT.

The chain combines TRBV6-4 with TRBJ2-7, with D maybe TRBD2 (5 bases). Germline V CDR1 and CDR2: MRHNA, SNTAGT. Deletions cut 9 bases from V and 2 bases from J, with 14 bases between. This CDR3 contains 13 residues. The CDR3 protein is CARAEAKAYEQYF. CDR3 nucleotide sequence: TGTGCCAGGGCGGAGGCGAAGGCCTACGAGCAGTACTTC.

This clone was counted a few times. This sequence joins TRBV4-2 and TRBJ2-1, with 7 bases fitting TRBD2. This CDR3 has 18 residues. Per germline, CDR1 LGHNA and CDR2 YNFKEQ. J gave up 9 bases and V 0 bases, and 17 bases lay outside the gene matches. In nucleotides, the CDR3 is TGTGCCAGCAGCCAAGACGGGGGGAGCGGGGACCCCCCCCCTGAGCAGTTCTTC. Translated, it gives CASSQDGGSGDPPPEQFF.

This chain joins TRBV9 and TRBJ2-3; D might be TRBD2 (6 bases). CDR1 and CDR2 (germline): SGDLS, YYNGEE. The CDR3 is made up of 15 amino acids. V was pared by 3 bases and J by 7 bases, with 18 bases between. The CDR3 sequence: CASSGLSVGTYTQYF. The DNA for the CDR3 is TGTGCCAGCAGCGGCCTCTCCGTCGGGACTTATACGCAGTATTTT.

The V call is TRBV14, the J call TRBJ1-4; D remains unclear. Germline CDR1 is SGHDN and CDR2 is FVKESK. Trimming took 0 bases from V and 0 from J, leaving 8 bases between them. This CDR3 comprises 16 residues. The DNA of the CDR3 is TGTGCCAGCAGCCAAGAATTACTGGCAACTAATGAAAAACTGTTTTTT. Its protein is CASSQELLATNEKLFF.

The chain joins TRBV25-1 to TRBJ2-3; 7 bases are shared with TRBD2. This CDR3 contains 13 residues. Per germline, CDR1 MGHDK and CDR2 SYGVNS. The ends lost 10 bases at V and 5 bases at J; junction bases unmatched: 9. CDR3 region: CATEAGVRDTQYF. CDR3 nucleotide sequence: TGTGCCACCGAGGCGGGGGTTAGAGATACGCAGTATTTT. The complete variable domain, with remaining parts taken from reference TRBV25-1 and TRBJ2-3, reads EADIYQTPRYLVIGTGKKITLECSQTMGHDKMYWYQQDPGMELHLIHYSYGVNSTEKGDLSSESTVSRIRTEHFPLTLESARPSHTSQYLCATEAGVRDTQYFGPGTRLTVL.

This clone was observed a few times. The same CDR3 is also encoded by other DNA sequences in this sample. The J gene is TRBJ2-5, the V gene TRBV5-4; the match to TRBD1 covers 7 bases. The junction had 7 bases not matched to a gene; V was cut back by 0 bases and J by 5 bases. Germline CDR1 SGHNT, CDR2 YYREEE (reference sequence). This CDR3 spans 15 amino acids. CDR3: CASSLGGGAGETQYF. CDR3 nucleotide sequence: TGTGCCAGCAGCTTGGGAGGGGGCGCGGGTGAGACCCAGTACTTC.

This clone was counted between two and nine times. V and J are TRBV5-1 and TRBJ2-3; D might be TRBD2 (7 bases). The CDR3 has 17 amino acids. Germline CDR1 and CDR2: SGHRS and YFSETQ. The V end was cut by 7 bases, the J end by 1 base, with 22 bases between. This CDR3 reads CASRLLGAGAGTDTQYF. The CDR3 DNA is TGCGCCAGCCGCCTTTTGGGCGCGGGGGCCGGCACAGATACGCAGTATTTT.

This sequence joins TRBV7-2 and TRBJ2-3; 7 nucleotides align to TRBD2. Trimming cost V 5 bases and J 0 bases; bases outside gene matches: 8. The CDR3 runs to 16 residues. Germline V lookup: CDR1 SGHTA, CDR2 FQGNSA. In DNA form, the CDR3 reads TGTGCCAGCAGCCCCACTTGGGGGGGTAGCACAGATACGCAGTATTTT. Translating it yields CASSPTWGGSTDTQYF.

This clone appeared a few times. This rearrangement joins TRBV5-4 to TRBJ2-3; TRBD2 might be the D (6 bases). This CDR3 region has 15 residues. Trimming shortened V by 4 bases and J by 1 base, and 13 bases separated the two germline ends. The germline gives CDR1 SGHNT, CDR2 YYREEE (reference sequence). CDR3 nucleotide sequence: TGTGCCAGCAGCACCGCGGGACCTCGCACAGATACGCAGTATTTT. Its protein product is CASSTAGPRTDTQYF.

This clone has more than one count but fewer than ten. The chain recombines TRBV10-3 with TRBJ1-6; weak D call: TRBD1 (5 bases). This CDR3 spans 15 amino acids. CDR1 and CDR2 (germline): ENHRY, SYGVKD. Trimming stripped 5 bases from V and 7 bases from J, with 15 bases between. The chain's CDR3 is CAISSGGTGNSPLHF. The CDR3 bases are TGTGCCATCAGTTCGGGAGGGACGGGGAATTCACCCCTCCACTTT.

V usage is TRBV5-1 and J usage is TRBJ2-3; possibly TRBD2 for D (6 bases). The CDR3 covers 14 residues. Germline values: CDR1 SGHRS, CDR2 YFSETQ. V was cut by 5 bases and J by 0 bases, with 10 bases left in between. This CDR3 reads CASRSGGSTDTQYF. CDR3 in DNA: TGCGCCAGCAGATCCGGGGGTAGCACAGATACGCAGTATTTT. The variable domain in full, with the rest retrieved from reference TRBV5-1 and TRBJ2-3, is KAGVTQTPRYLIKTRGQQVTLSCSPISGHRSVSWYQQTPGQGLQFLFEYFSETQRNKGNFPGRFSGRQFSNSRSEMNVSTLELGDSALYLCASRSGGSTDTQYFGPGTRLTVL.

This clone has a single count. V gene TRBV25-1 combines with J gene TRBJ1-2, with D unresolved. The length of the CDR3 is 16 residues. V was cut by 1 base and J by 2 bases, with 14 bases left in between. The germline V gene has CDR1 MGHDK and CDR2 SYGVNS. The CDR3 DNA sequence: TGTGCCAGCAGTGAATTGAGCACCGGCGGAAACTATGGCTACACCTTC. This encodes CASSELSTGGNYGYTF.

In this sample, this clone turned up a few times. This chain links TRBV10-3 with TRBJ2-5; D is possibly TRBD1 (6 bases). Germline loops: CDR1 ENHRY, CDR2 SYGVKD. The V and J ends lost 5 bases and 1 base respectively, with 11 bases between them. CDR3 length equals 14 residues. CDR3 DNA sequence: TGTGCCATCAGTACCGGGACATCCCAAGAGACCCAGTACTTC. Its translation is CAISTGTSQETQYF.